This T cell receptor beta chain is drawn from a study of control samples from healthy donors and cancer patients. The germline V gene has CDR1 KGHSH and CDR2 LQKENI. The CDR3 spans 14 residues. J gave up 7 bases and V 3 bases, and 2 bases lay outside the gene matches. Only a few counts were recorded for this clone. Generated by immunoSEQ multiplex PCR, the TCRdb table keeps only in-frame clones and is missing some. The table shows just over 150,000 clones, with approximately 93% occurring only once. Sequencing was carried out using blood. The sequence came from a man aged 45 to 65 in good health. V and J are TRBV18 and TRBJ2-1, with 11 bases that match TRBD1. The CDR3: CASSPGTGGNEQFF. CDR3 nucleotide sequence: TGTGCCAGCTCACCCGGGACAGGGGGAAATGAGCAGTTCTTC.